This passage covers 29 T cell receptor beta chains from one sample sequenced in a study of shared clonotypes between healthy human individuals. Naive CD8 cells, CD45RO-negative and positively selected for CCR7, excluded terminally differentiated effector memory CD45RA+ cells. Produced via immunoSEQ multiplex PCR; TCRdb's table is partial and in-frame only. The sample consists of about 2.1 million clones, 90% to 95% of them appearing once. Sequenced material: naive CD8+ T cells from PBMCs. The receptors come from a young man in good health. Some clones in this sample may be carry-over from other donors' samples.

Here the CDR3 reads CASSQVSTGWEGGTDTQYF. The CDR3 nucleotides are TGTGCCAGCAGCCAAGTTTCAACGGGATGGGAGGGGGGCACAGATACGCAGTATTTT. The chain uses TRBV4-2 and TRBJ2-3; D perhaps matches TRBD2 (7 bases). With 1 base removed from V and 1 base from J, the gap between germline ends came to 21 bases. The V gene's germline CDR1 is LGHNA and CDR2 YNFKEQ. This CDR3 contains 19 residues.

The rearrangement joins TRBV15 to TRBJ1-1, with D unclear. The CDR3 length is 14 residues. V dropped 1 base and J dropped 5 bases, with 11 bases sitting between them. Germline CDR1 is LNHNV and CDR2 is YYDKDF (reference sequence). CDR3 nucleotides: TGTGCCACCAGCAGAGGCAGGACTGGGACTGAAGCTTTCTTT. Translating gives CATSRGRTGTEAFF.

Comment on this clone: The sample holds other DNA sequences that translate to the same CDR3. The rearrangement links TRBV7-9 to TRBJ2-2; D gene unclear. The CDR3 is 12 amino acids. Trimming left V 1 base short and J 7 bases short, with 4 bases between. Germline loops: CDR1 SEHNR, CDR2 FQNEAQ (reference sequence). As DNA, the CDR3 is TGTGCCAGCAGCTTAGGTAGCGGGGAGCTGTTTTTT. Translation gives CASSLGSGELFF.

This clone has only one observation. The chain is built from TRBV4-1 and TRBJ2-2, with no clear D. The CDR3 is 12 amino acids. Germline CDR1 reads MGHRA; CDR2 reads YSYEKL. V was clipped by 5 bases and J by 6 bases, with 7 bases between them. CDR3: CASSYGAGELFF. The DNA for the CDR3 is TGCGCCAGCAGCTATGGGGCCGGGGAGCTGTTTTTT.

The gene calls are TRBV7-8 and TRBJ2-7, with D perhaps TRBD1 (7 bases). Germline CDR1 and CDR2: SGHVS and FQNEAQ. V lost 4 bases, J lost 1 base, and 14 bases lay in between. This CDR3 region has 15 residues. As DNA, the CDR3 is TGTGCCAGCAGCTCCGCGGGACAGACATCCTACGAGCAGTACTTC. Translation gives CASSSAGQTSYEQYF. Drawing the rest from reference TRBV7-8 and TRBJ2-7, the complete variable domain is GAGVSQSPRYKVAKRGQDVALRCDPISGHVSLFWYQQALGQGPEFLTYFQNEAQLDKSGLPSDRFFAERPEGSVSTLKIQRTQQEDSAVYLCASSSAGQTSYEQYFGPGTRLTVT.

The chain couples TRBV5-1 to TRBJ2-7; D is undetermined. Between the trimmed V and J ends, which lost 4 bases and 7 bases, there was a span of 15 bases. There are 13 residues in the CDR3. CDR1 is SGHRS and CDR2 is YFSETQ in the germline V gene. Here the CDR3 DNA reads TGCGCCAGCAGCCCAGGAGCCTCCTGGGAGCAGTACTTC. As protein: CASSPGASWEQYF.

Concerning this clone itself: Other nucleotide sequences in the sample specify the same CDR3. The chain is built from TRBV4-1 and TRBJ2-5, with unresolved D. Trimming pared 2 bases from V and 5 bases from J, leaving 3 bases between. Germline V CDR1 and CDR2: MGHRA, YSYEKL. The CDR3 has 11 residues. DNA for the CDR3: TGCGCCAGCAGCCAATTGGAGACCCAGTACTTC. Protein sequence: CASSQLETQYF.

The rearrangement uses TRBV6-1 and TRBJ2-7, with a weak D call TRBD2 (5 bases). Per germline, CDR1 MNHNS and CDR2 SASEGT. The CDR3 loop spans 14 amino acids. V was clipped by 2 bases and J by 3 bases, with 11 bases between them. In DNA, the CDR3 is TGTGCCAGCAGTGAAACGGGAACGGTCTACGAGCAGTACTTC. Translation gives CASSETGTVYEQYF.

The V and J genes are TRBV7-9 and TRBJ2-1, with TRBD1 as a possible D gene (5 bases). In germline, CDR1 is SEHNR, CDR2 FQNEAQ (reference sequence). Trimming took 6 bases from V and 5 from J, leaving 8 bases between them. CDR3 length: 12 amino acids. The CDR3 sequence is CASSGQHNEQFF. CDR3 bases: TGTGCCAGCAGTGGACAACACAATGAGCAGTTCTTC.

This clone was seen a single time. V usage is TRBV25-1 and J usage is TRBJ2-2; D remains unclear. The length of the CDR3 is 14 residues. CDR1 is MGHDK and CDR2 is SYGVNS in the germline V gene. The V end lost 3 bases, the J end lost 5 bases, and 10 bases lay between the germline ends. CDR3 coding DNA: TGTGCCAGCAGTGAGTGGGAAGCGACCGGGGAGCTGTTTTTT. It codes for CASSEWEATGELFF.

Worth noting for this clone: Other nucleotide sequences in the sample specify the same CDR3. This CDR3 reads CASSLAGQQETQYF. As DNA, the CDR3 is TGTGCCAGCAGCTTAGCGGGACAGCAAGAGACCCAGTACTTC. V and J are TRBV7-9 and TRBJ2-5; 7 nucleotides agree with TRBD1. The CDR3 has 14 residues. V was clipped by 0 bases and J by 2 bases; unmatched bases: 0. Germline CDR1 SEHNR, CDR2 FQNEAQ (reference sequence).

The genes are TRBV9 and TRBJ2-5; 10 nucleotides line up with TRBD1. V was clipped by 3 bases and J by 5 bases; unmatched bases: 7. The CDR3 totals 15 residues. Per germline, CDR1 SGDLS and CDR2 YYNGEE. The CDR3 DNA is TGTGCCAGCAGCGAGTCGACAGGGGGCGGTGAGACCCAGTACTTC. This translates into CASSESTGGGETQYF.

A single count supports this clone. This chain uses TRBV7-9 with TRBJ1-3; D is undetermined. Trimming pared 4 bases from V and 4 bases from J, leaving 14 bases between. The CDR3 contains 15 residues. From germline, CDR1 is SEHNR and CDR2 FQNEAQ (reference sequence). The CDR3 DNA reads TGTGCCAGCAGCTCGTCCTATGGGCCCGGAAACACCATATATTTT. It is translated as CASSSSYGPGNTIYF.

As to this clone: This sample also contains other DNA sequences that code for the same CDR3. The CDR3 DNA follows: TGTGCCAGCAGCTTACTCGGACAGGTGAACTATGGCTACACCTTC. It encodes CASSLLGQVNYGYTF. V usage is TRBV7-9 and J usage is TRBJ1-2, with 7 bases matching TRBD1. V dropped 2 bases and J dropped 2; count of bases not matched to a gene: 5. The CDR3 loop spans 15 amino acids. In germline, CDR1 is SEHNR, CDR2 FQNEAQ (reference sequence).

The chain employs TRBV27 and TRBJ2-1; 8 nucleotides line up with TRBD1. V shed 4 bases, J shed 5 bases, and the junction held 1 base outside the gene matches. The CDR3 extends over 13 amino acids. Germline lookup yields CDR1 MNHEY and CDR2 SMNVEV (reference sequence). This CDR3 is CASSWDRNNEQFF. In nucleotides, the CDR3 is TGTGCCAGCAGTTGGGACAGGAACAATGAGCAGTTCTTC.

The chain carries TRBV10-3 and TRBJ2-3; TRBD2 aligns across 13 bases. The ends lost 11 bases at V and 0 bases at J; junction bases unmatched: 11. CDR1 ENHRY and CDR2 SYGVKD come from the germline V gene. The CDR3 is 17 residues long. The CDR3 DNA is TGTGCCTCCAACGGACTAGCGGGGGTGGTTAGCACAGATACGCAGTATTTT. This gives the protein CASNGLAGVVSTDTQYF.

The chain employs TRBV9 and TRBJ1-5, with D unresolved. The CDR3 runs to 13 residues. The V and J ends lost 0 bases and 7 bases respectively, with 8 bases between them. Germline CDR1 reads SGDLS; CDR2 reads YYNGEE. The CDR3 DNA is TGTGCCAGCAGCGTAGGTCTACTGCAGCCCCAGCATTTT. It specifies CASSVGLLQPQHF.

This chain uses TRBV9 with TRBJ2-3; no clear D gene. Germline V gene lookup returns CDR1 SGDLS and CDR2 YYNGEE. Trimming removed 4 bases from V and 6 bases from J, with 12 bases in between. This CDR3 is 13 amino acids long. This CDR3 is CASSPSSVDTQYF. In nucleotides, the CDR3 is TGTGCCAGCAGCCCGAGCTCGGTTGATACGCAGTATTTT.

The rearrangement joins TRBV7-8 to TRBJ2-7, with 10 bases matching TRBD2. CDR1 and CDR2 from the germline V gene are SGHVS and FQNEAQ. Losses at the gene ends were 5 bases for V and 5 bases for J; bases not matched to a gene: 3. This CDR3 is 13 amino acids long. In nucleotides, the CDR3 is TGTGCCAGCAGCGGGGGACTAGCGAACGAGCAGTACTTC. This gives the protein CASSGGLANEQYF.

The rearrangement joins TRBV7-9 to TRBJ1-1; no clear D. The CDR3 runs 12 residues. With 8 bases removed from V and 11 bases from J, the gap between germline ends came to 18 bases. Germline V lookup: CDR1 SEHNR, CDR2 FQNEAQ (reference sequence). The CDR3 DNA reads TGTGCCAGCCGGCACGGGAGGCTTGCTGCTTTCTTT. Amino acid sequence: CASRHGRLAAFF.

The genes are TRBV4-3 and TRBJ2-1, with no clear D. The germline CDR1 and CDR2 sequences are LGHNA and YSLEER. The CDR3 sequence is 20 residues long. Trimming took off 0 bases at V and 0 bases at J, with 21 bases between the two ends. This CDR3 is CASSQDLGRRFLSSYNEQFF. The CDR3 DNA is TGCGCCAGCAGCCAAGATTTAGGCAGAAGGTTTTTGAGCTCCTACAATGAGCAGTTCTTC.

As concerns this clone: Other DNA variants within this sample encode the same CDR3. The chain couples TRBV7-2 to TRBJ2-1; weak D call: TRBD2 (6 bases). Deletions cut 1 base from V and 5 bases from J, with 9 bases between. Germline loops: CDR1 SGHTA, CDR2 FQGNSA. The CDR3 runs 14 residues. CDR3 sequence: CASSLVGGDNEQFF. The CDR3 coding sequence is TGTGCCAGCAGCTTAGTGGGGGGTGACAATGAGCAGTTCTTC. Complete variable domain (other parts from reference TRBV7-2 and TRBJ2-1): GAGVSQSPSNKVTEKGKDVELRCDPISGHTALYWYRQSLGQGLEFLIYFQGNSAPDKSGLPSDRFSAERTGGSVSTLTIQRTQQEDSAVYLCASSLVGGDNEQFFGPGTRLTVL.

As regards this clone: This sample includes further DNA sequences coding for the same CDR3. The V call is TRBV19, the J call TRBJ2-1; 9 nucleotides agree with TRBD2. The junction had 3 bases not matched to a gene; V was cut back by 3 bases and J by 3 bases. CDR3 length: 15 amino acids. Germline CDR1 is LNHDA and CDR2 is SQIVND (reference sequence). The CDR3 DNA is TGTGCCAGTAGTATCGATAGCGGGAGCTACAATGAGCAGTTCTTC. It yields the protein CASSIDSGSYNEQFF.

The chain joins TRBV4-3 to TRBJ2-1; TRBD2 might be the D (5 bases). This CDR3 has 15 amino acids. CDR1 is LGHNA and CDR2 is YSLEER in the germline V gene. V was shortened by 0 bases and J by 5 bases, with 11 bases between the two germline ends. The CDR3 bases are TGCGCCAGCAGCCAAGATTTAAGAGCGGACAATGAGCAGTTCTTC. As protein: CASSQDLRADNEQFF.

Remarks on this clone: At the DNA level, this CDR3 is encoded by other sequences in the same sample as well. V usage is TRBV4-1 and J usage is TRBJ2-7; D possibly corresponds to TRBD2 (5 bases). Trimming shortened V by 1 base and J by 7 bases, and 8 bases separated the two germline ends. Germline lookup yields CDR1 MGHRA and CDR2 YSYEKL. The CDR3 is 12 residues long. In DNA, the CDR3 is TGCGCCAGCAGCCAAGGTCCGGGGGAGCAGTACTTC. It encodes CASSQGPGEQYF.

The chain recombines TRBV6-6 with TRBJ1-1; D possibly corresponds to TRBD1 (5 bases). Germline lookup yields CDR1 MNHNY and CDR2 SVGAGI (reference sequence). This CDR3 has 11 amino acids. V lost 5 bases and J lost 5, with 6 bases in between. The CDR3 is CASSEGTEAFF. For the CDR3, the DNA is TGTGCCAGCAGTGAGGGGACTGAAGCTTTCTTT.

The chain employs TRBV7-6 and TRBJ1-1; 9 nucleotides align to TRBD1. The CDR3 runs 14 residues. After removal of 0 bases from V and 11 bases from J, the junction contained 7 bases not matched to a gene. Germline assignment: CDR1 SGHVS and CDR2 FNYEAQ. The CDR3 sequence is CASSLAGQGSEAFF. In nucleotides, the CDR3 is TGTGCCAGCAGCTTAGCCGGACAGGGGAGTGAGGCTTTCTTT.

The table lists this clone with a count of one. The chain has TRBV7-9 and TRBJ2-5; D is unclear. V was cut by 1 base and J by 1 base, with 16 bases left in between. Germline assignment: CDR1 SEHNR and CDR2 FQNEAQ (reference sequence). The CDR3 extends over 17 amino acids. The DNA for the CDR3 is TGTGCCAGCAGCTTAGGTGGTACCCTAAGCCTCCAAGAGACCCAGTACTTC. It translates to CASSLGGTLSLQETQYF.

The chain carries TRBV28 and TRBJ2-7; possibly TRBD1 for D (7 bases). V was shortened by 7 bases and J by 3 bases, with 22 bases between the two germline ends. The germline V gene has CDR1 MDHEN and CDR2 SYDVKM. The CDR3 is 16 residues long. The CDR3 spells CASTPLQGTLSYEQYF. DNA of the CDR3: TGTGCCAGCACGCCGTTACAGGGGACTCTCAGCTACGAGCAGTACTTC.